This T cell receptor beta chain was found in a study of control samples from healthy donors and cancer patients. This clone was recorded once. Repertoires were generated with immunoSEQ multiplex PCR, while TCRdb's copy carries only in-frame clones and drops some. The data contain around 200,000 clones, 90% to 95% of them singletons. Trimming removed 7 bases at V and 1 base at J, with 8 bases between. The V gene's germline CDR1 is MDHEN and CDR2 SYDVKM. The CDR3 extends over 14 amino acids. The chain employs TRBV28 and TRBJ1-6, with D maybe TRBD1 (6 bases). The clonotype originates from a man aged 18 to 35 in good health. The specimen was blood. CDR3 in amino acids: CASIGQSYNSPLHF. As DNA, the CDR3 is TGTGCCAGCATCGGACAGTCCTATAATTCACCCCTCCACTTT.